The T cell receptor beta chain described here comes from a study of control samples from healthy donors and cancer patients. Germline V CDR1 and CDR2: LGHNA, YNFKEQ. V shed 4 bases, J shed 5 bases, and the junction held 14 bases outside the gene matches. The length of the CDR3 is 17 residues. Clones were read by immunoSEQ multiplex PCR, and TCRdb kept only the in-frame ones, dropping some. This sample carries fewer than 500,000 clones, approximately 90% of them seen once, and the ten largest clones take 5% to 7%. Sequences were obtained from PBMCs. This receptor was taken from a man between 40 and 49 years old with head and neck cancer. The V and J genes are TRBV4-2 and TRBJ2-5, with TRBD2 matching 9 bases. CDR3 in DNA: TGTGCCAGCAGCCCACTCCAAGATATAGCGGGAGATGAGACCCAGTACTTC. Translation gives CASSPLQDIAGDETQYF.